These T cell receptor beta chains were read from a single sample in a study of blood T cell repertoires in COVID-19. The repertoire was sequenced with immunoSEQ multiplex PCR; TCRdb's copy has only in-frame clones and lacks some. This table has 65,000 to 95,000 clones, over 75% appearing once. Sequencing input: peripheral blood. Receptors originate from a man aged 65 to 85 with acute or convalescent COVID-19. CDR3s include the opening cysteine and the closing phenylalanine or tryptophan. The order of the fields is V gene, clone size, D gene, J gene, CDR3 DNA, CDR3 protein. A D gene is named only where the DNA matches it firmly. Clone size, where shown, is once, few, many, or a class for clones that have expanded.

>TRBV6-2/TRBV6-3|-|-|TRBJ1-1
TGTGCCAGCAGTTACAAGGGAGGGACTGAAGCTTTCTTT
CASSYKGGTEAFF
>TRBV7-9|-|-|TRBJ1-5
TGTGCCAGCAGCTTAATTCAACAGGGAGTTGGTCAGCCCCAGCATTTT
CASSLIQQGVGQPQHF
>TRBV19|-|-|TRBJ1-5
TGTGCCAGTAGTACGACAGCCAATCAGCCCCAGCATTTT
CASSTTANQPQHF
>TRBV20-1|-|-|TRBJ2-5
TGCAGTGCGCGGGGAGAGACCCAGTACTTC
CSARGETQYF
>TRBV7-2|-|-|TRBJ1-2
TGTGCCAGCAGCTTAGCGTGGCCAGTGGAGGGCTACACCTTC
CASSLAWPVEGYTF
>TRBV2|-|-|TRBJ1-1
TGTGCCAGCAGTGAGGGGCAAGGTGAAGCTTTCTTT
CASSEGQGEAFF
>TRBV27|-|-|TRBJ2-1
TGTGCCAGCAGTTTATCTTCCAGTGACAATGAGCAGTTCTTC
CASSLSSSDNEQFF
>TRBV7-3|once|-|TRBJ1-1
TGTGCCAGCAGCTTAAGATCTCAAGGGGTGAACACTGAAGCTTTCTTT
CASSLRSQGVNTEAFF
>TRBV27|-|TRBD2|TRBJ2-7
TGTGCCAGCAGTTTATTTGGGCGGGAGGGGTCCGAGCAGTACTTC
CASSLFGREGSEQYF
>TRBV3-1/TRBV3-2|-|TRBD2|TRBJ2-4
TGTGCCAGCAGCCAAGACCGACTAGCGGGAGACAAAAACATTCAGTACTTC
CASSQDRLAGDKNIQYF
>TRBV23-1|-|-|TRBJ1-6
TGCGCCCGCTGGGGAGGAGGCCAGACCCTTAATTCACCCCTCCACTTT
CARWGGGQTLNSPLHF
>TRBV19|-|TRBD1|TRBJ1-4
TGTGCCAGTAGTCGCCCTACTTCGGACAGGGGCGAGAAAAAACTGTTTTTT
CASSRPTSDRGEKKLFF
>TRBV7-2|-|TRBD1|TRBJ1-4
TGTGCCAGCAGCTTAAACAGGGGAAGTAATGAAAAACTGTTTTTT
CASSLNRGSNEKLFF
>TRBV18|-|TRBD2|TRBJ2-1
TGTGCCAGCTCACGGACTAGCTACTACAATGAGCAGTTCTTC
CASSRTSYYNEQFF
>TRBV9|once|-|TRBJ2-3
TGTGCCAGCAGCGTAGGGGTAGCGATACGCACAGATACGCAGTATTTT
CASSVGVAIRTDTQYF
>TRBV7-9|-|-|TRBJ1-3
TGTGCCAGCAGCCCAAGCCGGTCAAACACCATATATTTT
CASSPSRSNTIYF
>TRBV5-1|-|-|TRBJ2-5
TGCGCCAGCAGCGAGATGGGCGCCAGGGAGACCCAGTACTTC
CASSEMGARETQYF
>TRBV6-6|-|-|TRBJ2-3
TGTGCCAGCAGTTACAACGGCGGTAACACAGATACGCAGTATTTT
CASSYNGGNTDTQYF
>TRBV4-1|-|TRBD1|TRBJ1-5
TGCGCCAGCAGCCAATTCGGGACAGCTAGCAATCAGCCCCAGCATTTT
CASSQFGTASNQPQHF
>TRBV19|-|-|TRBJ2-7
TGTGCCAGTAGTATAGGGGGACACGGCAAGTCCTACGAGCAGTACTTC
CASSIGGHGKSYEQYF
>TRBV30|-|TRBD2|TRBJ2-3
TGTGCCTGGAGTGCCGGGACTAGTAGTACAGATACGCAGTATTTT
CAWSAGTSSTDTQYF
>TRBV6-6|-|TRBD1|TRBJ1-5
TGTGGGACAGGCTCGGATCAGCCCCAGCATTTT
CGTGSDQPQHF
>TRBV28|-|-|TRBJ1-2
TGTGCCAGCAGTTTGGTCAGGGGCGGGCTCACCTTC
CASSLVRGGLTF
>TRBV30|-|-|TRBJ1-2
TGTGCCTGGAGGGCAGGGGTATCTGGCTACACCTTC
CAWRAGVSGYTF
>TRBV21-1|-|-|TRBJ1-2
TGTGCCAGCAGCAAAAGTGAGGGGACAGAAGGTAACTATGGCTACACCTTC
CASSKSEGTEGNYGYTF